This T cell receptor beta chain was recovered during a study of cytomegalovirus exposure and HLA in healthy donors. In the PCR, 60 Vbeta and 13 Jbeta primers were used. Clones were read by immunoSEQ multiplex PCR, and TCRdb kept only the in-frame ones, dropping some. The sample carries 85,000 to 100,000 clones, less than 70% recorded once. This CDR3 region has 13 residues. The germline CDR1 and CDR2 sequences are SGHRS and YFSETQ. Germline trimming cut 4 bases from V and 5 bases from J; bases unmatched to any gene: 5. J is TRBJ2-5 and V is TRBV5-1; 7 bases agree with TRBD2. The source material was PBMCs. The TCR was taken from a human donor in good health. In DNA form, the CDR3 reads TGCGCCAGCAGCCGCGGGGGTGGGGAGACCCAGTACTTC. It is translated as CASSRGGGETQYF.